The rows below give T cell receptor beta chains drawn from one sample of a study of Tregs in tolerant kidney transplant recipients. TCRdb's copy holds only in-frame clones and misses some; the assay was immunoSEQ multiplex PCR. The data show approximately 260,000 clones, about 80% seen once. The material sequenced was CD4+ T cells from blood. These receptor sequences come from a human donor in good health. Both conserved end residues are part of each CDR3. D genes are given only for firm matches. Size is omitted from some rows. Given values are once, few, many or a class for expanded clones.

TGTGCCAGCAGCTTGTTGGGGGAAAAACTGTTTTTT	CASSLLGEKLFF	TRBJ1-4	TRBV5-5	-	-
TGCGCCAGCAGTGAGTCGAGGACAGGGGCAAATGAGCAGTTCTTC	CASSESRTGANEQFF	TRBJ2-1	TRBV10-1	TRBD1	once
TGTGCCAGCAGTGGGACAGCATTTAATTCACCCCTCCACTTT	CASSGTAFNSPLHF	TRBJ1-6	TRBV6-5	TRBD1	-
TGTGCCAGCAGCTTGGTGTCGGGAGTGCAAGATACGCAGTATTTT	CASSLVSGVQDTQYF	TRBJ2-3	TRBV5-6	-	-
TGTGCCAGCAGTGACCCCATTGCCTACTTGAAGGGGCCCTACGAGCAGTACTTC	CASSDPIAYLKGPYEQYF	TRBJ2-7	TRBV2	-	-
TGTGCCAGCTCACCAAGTGCCGGTCCGCGGAATCAGCCCCAGCATTTT	CASSPSAGPRNQPQHF	TRBJ1-5	TRBV18	-	-
TGTGCCAGCAGCGTAGGAGGAAGGACAGGGGGCGGGAGCGAGCAGTACTTC	CASSVGGRTGGGSEQYF	TRBJ2-7	TRBV9	TRBD1	-
TGTGCCAGTAGTCCGGCCCGGACGGGTATTAATGAAAAACTGTTTTTT	CASSPARTGINEKLFF	TRBJ1-4	TRBV19	-	-
TGCAGCCGAGAATTCACGGGGAACTATGGCTACACCTTC	CSREFTGNYGYTF	TRBJ1-2	TRBV29-1	-	-
TGTGCCAGTAGTATAGCCCCGGGGGGCTATGGCTACACCTTC	CASSIAPGGYGYTF	TRBJ1-2	TRBV19	-	-
TGTGCCAGCAGCTTAGGACCGTTACATAGCAATCAGCCCCAGCATTTT	CASSLGPLHSNQPQHF	TRBJ1-5	TRBV13	-	-
TGTGCCAGCAGCCCCCCTCAGGGCTATGGCTACACCTTC	CASSPPQGYGYTF	TRBJ1-2	TRBV27	-	few
TGTGCCAGCAGCTTAGTCAGGGGACCTGGCTACACCTTC	CASSLVRGPGYTF	TRBJ1-2	TRBV7-9	-	-
TGCGCCAGCAGTGAGAGTGTGACACCTCTAGCCAAAAACATTCAGTACTTC	CASSESVTPLAKNIQYF	TRBJ2-4	TRBV10-2	-	-
TGTGCCAGCAGTCGGGACCCTCAAGAGACCCAGTACTTC	CASSRDPQETQYF	TRBJ2-5	TRBV7-3	-	-
TGTGCCAGCAGTCCTCTAGGGGCCTCCTACGAGCAGTACTTC	CASSPLGASYEQYF	TRBJ2-7	TRBV27	-	once
TGCAGCGTTAACTCTGGCCAGAACGAGGTCCCCTCCTACGAGCAGTACTTC	CSVNSGQNEVPSYEQYF	TRBJ2-7	TRBV29-1	-	-
TGTGCCAGCAGCACACAAGTCCAGAACACTGAAGCTTTCTTT	CASSTQVQNTEAFF	TRBJ1-1	TRBV2	-	few
TGTGCCAGCAGCGTCGGACAGGGCGACTATGGCTACACCTTC	CASSVGQGDYGYTF	TRBJ1-2	TRBV5-6	TRBD1	-
TGTGCTAGTGGGCTAACTCAGGAGACCCAGTACTTC	CASGLTQETQYF	TRBJ2-5	TRBV12-5	-	once
TGTGCCAGCAGTTACCTAGCGGGGGGCCTTGGGACCCAGTACTTC	CASSYLAGGLGTQYF	TRBJ2-5	TRBV6-5	TRBD2	-
TGTGCCAGCAGCTTGGCCGGTACTAGCGGGGGGGCCAGGCAGTTCTTC	CASSLAGTSGGARQFF	TRBJ2-1	TRBV5-4	TRBD2	-
TGTGCCAGCAGTTTATTCGACAGGGTTGAGCAGTTCTTC	CASSLFDRVEQFF	TRBJ2-1	TRBV27	TRBD1	-
TGCGCCAGCAGCGGATCCCAGGGACTCGGGCAAGAGACCCAGTACTTC	CASSGSQGLGQETQYF	TRBJ2-5	TRBV5-1	-	-
TGTGCCTCCAGCCGTAACGGCGGCTACGAGCAGTACTTC	CASSRNGGYEQYF	TRBJ2-7	TRBV27	-	-
TGCGCCAGCAGTTTTTCCGGGACAGGGGCTGGGGCCAACGTCCTGACTTTC	CASSFSGTGAGANVLTF	TRBJ2-6	TRBV5-1	TRBD1	-
TGTGCCAGCAGCAAAGTAGAACCGAGGGACTTTGACGAGCAGTACTTC	CASSKVEPRDFDEQYF	TRBJ2-7	TRBV21-1	-	-
TGCAGCGTTCTCCGGGGCAGTAGCGCCTACGAGCAGTACTTC	CSVLRGSSAYEQYF	TRBJ2-7	TRBV29-1	-	-
TGCGCCAGCAGCCAAAGGGACCGTACCACAGATACGCAGTATTTT	CASSQRDRTTDTQYF	TRBJ2-3	TRBV5-1	-	-
TGCGCCAGCAGCTTAACCAGGGGAAACACCGGGGAGCTGTTTTTT	CASSLTRGNTGELFF	TRBJ2-2	TRBV5-1	-	-
TGTGCCAGCAGCTGGGCCCACTACAATGAGCAGTTCTTC	CASSWAHYNEQFF	TRBJ2-1	TRBV11-3	-	-
TGTGCCAGCAGCTTAGTAGCGTGGGGGGACACAGATACGCAGTATTTT	CASSLVAWGDTDTQYF	TRBJ2-3	TRBV11-3	-	-
TGCAGCGTTGCTGAGGGTATTTACACTGAAGCTTTCTTT	CSVAEGIYTEAFF	TRBJ1-1	TRBV29-1	-	-
TGCGCCAGCAGCCAAGATAGATTCGAGGTAGGGGGGGAGCAGTACTTC	CASSQDRFEVGGEQYF	TRBJ2-7	TRBV4-1	-	-
TGTGCCAGCAGCTTAGGGAGCGGGAGGCTCTACGAGCAGTACTTC	CASSLGSGRLYEQYF	TRBJ2-7	TRBV7-2	TRBD2	once
TGCGCCAGCAGCTTGGTCCGGGAGCAGTTCTTC	CASSLVREQFF	TRBJ2-1	TRBV5-1	-	-
TGTGCCAGCAGTGGCCTGGGGGGGTTGAACACTGAAGCTTTCTTT	CASSGLGGLNTEAFF	TRBJ1-1	TRBV6-1	-	-
TGTGCCAGCAGCTCCCAGGGTTTTGGTGGCTACACCTTC	CASSSQGFGGYTF	TRBJ1-2	TRBV11-2	-	-
TGTGCCAGCTCACCACCAGCCCTTTCAGGGTGGAATGAGCAGTTCTTC	CASSPPALSGWNEQFF	TRBJ2-1	TRBV18	-	once
TGTGCCTGGAGTGCTGGACTAGGCAATGAGCAGTTCTTC	CAWSAGLGNEQFF	TRBJ2-1	TRBV30	TRBD2	-